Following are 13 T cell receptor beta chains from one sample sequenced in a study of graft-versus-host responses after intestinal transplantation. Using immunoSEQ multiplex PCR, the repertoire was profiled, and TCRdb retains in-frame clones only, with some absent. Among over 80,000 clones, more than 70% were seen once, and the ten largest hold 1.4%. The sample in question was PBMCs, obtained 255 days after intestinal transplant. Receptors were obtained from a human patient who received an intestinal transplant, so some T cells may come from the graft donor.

The CDR3: CASSQLWGWNEQYF. CDR3 nucleotides: TGTGCCAGCAGCCAACTCTGGGGGTGGAACGAGCAGTACTTC. The J gene is TRBJ2-7, the V gene TRBV14; D may be TRBD1 or TRBD2 (5 bases each). Trimming shortened V by 2 bases and J by 5 bases, and 13 bases separated the two germline ends. Germline lookup yields CDR1 SGHDN and CDR2 FVKESK. CDR3 length: 14 amino acids.

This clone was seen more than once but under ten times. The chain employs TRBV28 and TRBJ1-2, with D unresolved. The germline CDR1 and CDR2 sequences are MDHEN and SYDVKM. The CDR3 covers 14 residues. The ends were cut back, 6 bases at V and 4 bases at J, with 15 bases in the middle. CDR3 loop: CASRWGVDGYGYTF. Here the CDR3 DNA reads TGTGCCAGCAGGTGGGGTGTGGACGGCTATGGCTACACCTTC.

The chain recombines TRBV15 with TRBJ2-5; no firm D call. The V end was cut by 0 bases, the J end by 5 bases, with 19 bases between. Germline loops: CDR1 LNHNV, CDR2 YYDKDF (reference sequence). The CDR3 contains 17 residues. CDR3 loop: CATSRDQGRPQRETQYF. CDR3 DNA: TGTGCCACCAGCAGAGATCAAGGGCGACCCCAACGGGAGACCCAGTACTTC.

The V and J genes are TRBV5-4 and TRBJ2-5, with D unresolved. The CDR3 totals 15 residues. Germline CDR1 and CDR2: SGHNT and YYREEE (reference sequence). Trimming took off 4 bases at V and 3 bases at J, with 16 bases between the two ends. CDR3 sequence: CASSSGEDGKETQYF. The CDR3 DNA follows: TGTGCCAGCAGCAGTGGGGAAGACGGTAAAGAGACCCAGTACTTC.

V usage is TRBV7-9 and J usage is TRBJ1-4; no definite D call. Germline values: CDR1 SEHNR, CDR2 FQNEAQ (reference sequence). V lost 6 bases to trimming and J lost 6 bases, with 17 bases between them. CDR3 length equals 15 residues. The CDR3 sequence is CASSISSLRYEKLFF. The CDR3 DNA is TGTGCCAGCAGTATATCGAGTCTACGATATGAAAAACTGTTTTTT.

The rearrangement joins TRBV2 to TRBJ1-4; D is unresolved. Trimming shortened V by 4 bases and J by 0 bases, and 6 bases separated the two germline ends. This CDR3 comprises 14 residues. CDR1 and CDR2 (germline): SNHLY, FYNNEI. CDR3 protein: CASSVGATNEKLFF. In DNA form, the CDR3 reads TGTGCCAGCAGTGTCGGAGCAACTAATGAAAAACTGTTTTTT.

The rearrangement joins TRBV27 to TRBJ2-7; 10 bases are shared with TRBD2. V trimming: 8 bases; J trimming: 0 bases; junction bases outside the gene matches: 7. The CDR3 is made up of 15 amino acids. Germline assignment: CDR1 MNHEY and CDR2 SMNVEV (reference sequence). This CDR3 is CASGKIAGGSYEQYF. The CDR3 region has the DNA TGTGCCAGCGGAAAAATAGCGGGAGGCTCCTACGAGCAGTACTTC.

The CDR3 region has the DNA TGCAGCGTTGGAGTGGGGGCGGACTATGGCTACACCTTC. It yields the protein CSVGVGADYGYTF. The rearrangement uses TRBV29-1 and TRBJ1-2; maybe TRBD1 (6 bases). Trimming took 4 bases from V and 3 from J, leaving 12 bases between them. The CDR3 runs 13 residues. Germline CDR1 is SQVTM and CDR2 is ANQGSEA.

The chain's CDR3 is CASRGHSNQPQHF. DNA for the CDR3: TGTGCCAGCAGAGGACATAGCAATCAGCCCCAGCATTTT. The chain has TRBV6-5 and TRBJ1-5, with D perhaps TRBD1 (5 bases). Germline CDR1 is MNHEY and CDR2 is SVGAGI. V was shortened by 6 bases and J by 0 bases, with 6 bases between the two germline ends. CDR3 size: 13 residues.

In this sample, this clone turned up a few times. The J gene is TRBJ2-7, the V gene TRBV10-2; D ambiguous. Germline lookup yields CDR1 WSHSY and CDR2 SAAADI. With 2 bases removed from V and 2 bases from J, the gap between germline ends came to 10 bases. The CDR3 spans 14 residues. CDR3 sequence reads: CASSERRLTYEQYV. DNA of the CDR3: TGCGCCAGCAGTGAGAGGCGGCTGACCTACGAGCAGTACGTC.

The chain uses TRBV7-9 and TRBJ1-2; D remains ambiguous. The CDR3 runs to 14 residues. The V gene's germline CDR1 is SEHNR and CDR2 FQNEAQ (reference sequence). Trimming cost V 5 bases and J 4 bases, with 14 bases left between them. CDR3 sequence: CASSPPGEAYGYTF. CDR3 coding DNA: TGTGCCAGCAGCCCGCCGGGAGAAGCCTATGGCTACACCTTC.

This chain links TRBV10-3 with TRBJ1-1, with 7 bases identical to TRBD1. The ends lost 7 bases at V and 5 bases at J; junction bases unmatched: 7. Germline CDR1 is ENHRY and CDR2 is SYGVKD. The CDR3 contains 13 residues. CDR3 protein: CAITQGQRTEAFF. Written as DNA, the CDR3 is TGTGCCATCACCCAGGGACAGAGGACTGAAGCTTTCTTT.

The CDR3 is CASSSLGQVTDTQYF. The CDR3 DNA is TGTGCCAGCAGTTCTCTCGGACAGGTGACAGATACGCAGTATTTT. V gene TRBV5-6 combines with J gene TRBJ2-3; 7 bases align to TRBD1. With 5 bases clipped from V and 3 bases from J, the junction kept 9 bases outside the gene matches. Germline V gives CDR1 SGHDT, CDR2 YYEEEE. The CDR3 loop spans 15 amino acids. The full variable domain, its missing parts supplied by reference TRBV5-6 and TRBJ2-3, is DAGVTQSPTHLIKTRGQQVTLRCSPKSGHDTVSWYQQALGQGPQFIFQYYEEEERQRGNFPDRFSGHQFPNYSSELNVNALLLGDSALYLCASSSLGQVTDTQYFGPGTRLTVL.